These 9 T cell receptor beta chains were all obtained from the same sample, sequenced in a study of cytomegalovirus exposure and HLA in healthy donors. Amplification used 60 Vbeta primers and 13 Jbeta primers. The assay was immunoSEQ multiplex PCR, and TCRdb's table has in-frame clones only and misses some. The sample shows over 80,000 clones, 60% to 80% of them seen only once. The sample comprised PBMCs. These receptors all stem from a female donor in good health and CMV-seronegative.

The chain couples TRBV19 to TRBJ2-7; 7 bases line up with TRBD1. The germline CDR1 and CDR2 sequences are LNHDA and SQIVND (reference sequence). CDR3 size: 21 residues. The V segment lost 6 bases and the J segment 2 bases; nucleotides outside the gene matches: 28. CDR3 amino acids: CASSTRLAAGTDNRGPYEQYF. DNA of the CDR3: TGTGCCAGTAGCACAAGACTCGCAGCCGGGACAGATAACCGGGGTCCCTACGAGCAGTACTTC.

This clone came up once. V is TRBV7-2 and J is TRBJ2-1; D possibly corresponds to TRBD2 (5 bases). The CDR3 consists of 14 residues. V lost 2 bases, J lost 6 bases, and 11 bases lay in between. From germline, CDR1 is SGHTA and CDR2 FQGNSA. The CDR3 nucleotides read TGTGCCAGCAGCTTAACTAGTACCCCCAATGAGCAGTTCTTC. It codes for CASSLTSTPNEQFF. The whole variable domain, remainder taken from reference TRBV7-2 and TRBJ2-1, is GAGVSQSPSNKVTEKGKDVELRCDPISGHTALYWYRQSLGQGLEFLIYFQGNSAPDKSGLPSDRFSAERTGGSVSTLTIQRTQQEDSAVYLCASSLTSTPNEQFFGPGTRLTVL.

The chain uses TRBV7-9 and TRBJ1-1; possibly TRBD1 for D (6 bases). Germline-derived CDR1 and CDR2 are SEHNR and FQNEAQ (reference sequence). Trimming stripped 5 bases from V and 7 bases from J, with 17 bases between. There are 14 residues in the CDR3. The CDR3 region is CASSLLQGPYEAFF. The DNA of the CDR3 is TGTGCCAGCAGCCTATTACAGGGACCCTATGAAGCTTTCTTT.

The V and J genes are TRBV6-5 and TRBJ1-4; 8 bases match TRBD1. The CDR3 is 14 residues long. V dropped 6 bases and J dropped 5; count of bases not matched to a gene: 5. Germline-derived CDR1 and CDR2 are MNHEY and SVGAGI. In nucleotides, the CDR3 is TGTGCCAGCAGCCCCGGGACAGGAAATGAAAAACTGTTTTTT. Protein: CASSPGTGNEKLFF.

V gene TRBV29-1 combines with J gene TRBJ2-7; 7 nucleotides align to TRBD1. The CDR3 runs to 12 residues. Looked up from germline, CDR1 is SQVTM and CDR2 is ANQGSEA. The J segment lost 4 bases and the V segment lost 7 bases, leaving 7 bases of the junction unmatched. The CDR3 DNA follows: TGCAGCGATGCCGGGACAGCTTACGAGCAGTACTTC. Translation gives CSDAGTAYEQYF.

The chain's CDR3 is CASSLKRQLNTEAFF. The CDR3 nucleotides read TGTGCCAGCAGCTTAAAGAGACAGTTGAACACTGAAGCTTTCTTT. This sequence joins TRBV7-8 and TRBJ1-1, with D perhaps matching TRBD1 (5 bases). V gave up 2 bases and J gave up 0 bases, with 10 bases separating them. The germline CDR1 and CDR2 sequences are SGHVS and FQNEAQ. CDR3 length: 15 amino acids.

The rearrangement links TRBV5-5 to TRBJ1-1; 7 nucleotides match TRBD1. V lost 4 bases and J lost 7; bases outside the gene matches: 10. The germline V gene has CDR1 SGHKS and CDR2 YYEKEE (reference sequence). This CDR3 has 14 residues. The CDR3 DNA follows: TGTGCCAGCAGCCCTGGGGTGGGACAGTTTGAAGCTTTCTTT. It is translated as CASSPGVGQFEAFF.

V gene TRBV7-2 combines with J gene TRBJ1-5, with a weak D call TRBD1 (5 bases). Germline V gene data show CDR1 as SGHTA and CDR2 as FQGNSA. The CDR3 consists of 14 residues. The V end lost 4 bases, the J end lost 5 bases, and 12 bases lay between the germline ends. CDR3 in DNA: TGTGCCAGCAGCTCGCCAGGGAAAGATCAGCCCCAGCATTTT. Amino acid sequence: CASSSPGKDQPQHF.

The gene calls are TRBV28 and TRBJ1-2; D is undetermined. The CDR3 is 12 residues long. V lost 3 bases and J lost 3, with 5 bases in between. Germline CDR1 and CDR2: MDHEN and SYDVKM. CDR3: CASSFPDYGYTF. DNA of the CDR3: TGTGCCAGCAGTTTCCCGGACTATGGCTACACCTTC.